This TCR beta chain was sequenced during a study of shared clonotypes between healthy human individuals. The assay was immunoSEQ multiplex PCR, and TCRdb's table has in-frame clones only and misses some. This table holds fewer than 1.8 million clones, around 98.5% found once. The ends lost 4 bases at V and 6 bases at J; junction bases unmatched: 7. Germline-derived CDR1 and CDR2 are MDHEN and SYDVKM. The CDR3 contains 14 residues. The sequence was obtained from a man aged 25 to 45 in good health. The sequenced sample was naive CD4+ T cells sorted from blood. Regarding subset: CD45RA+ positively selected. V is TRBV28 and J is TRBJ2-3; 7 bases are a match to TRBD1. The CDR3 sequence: CASSYDRATDTQYF. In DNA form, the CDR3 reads TGTGCCAGCAGTTATGACAGGGCCACGGATACGCAGTATTTT.